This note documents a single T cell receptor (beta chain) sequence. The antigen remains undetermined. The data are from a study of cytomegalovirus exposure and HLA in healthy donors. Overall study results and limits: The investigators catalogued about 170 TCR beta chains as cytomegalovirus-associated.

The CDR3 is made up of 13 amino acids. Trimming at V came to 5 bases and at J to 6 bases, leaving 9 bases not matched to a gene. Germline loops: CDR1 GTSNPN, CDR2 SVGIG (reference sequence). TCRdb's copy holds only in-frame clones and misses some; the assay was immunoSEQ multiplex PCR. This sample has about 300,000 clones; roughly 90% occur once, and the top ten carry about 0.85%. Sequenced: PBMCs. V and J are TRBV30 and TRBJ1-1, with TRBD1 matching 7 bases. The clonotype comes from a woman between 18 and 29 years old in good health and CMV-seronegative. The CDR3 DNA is TGTGCCTGGGAAACAGGGGCGAAGGCTGAAGCTTTCTTT. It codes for CAWETGAKAEAFF.